The 14 T cell receptor beta chains listed next were all sequenced from one sample in a study of tumor and adjacent non-tumor tissue in lung cancer. Three rounds of nested PCR, following a modified ARM-PCR protocol, produced the TCRbeta library. TCRdb re-called the multiplex PCR reads through MiXCR, storing one row per CDR3 protein. The table includes tens of thousands of distinct CDR3 sequences, roughly 60% detected once. RNA was extracted from bulk tissue without any cell sorting. Material for sequencing was lung tumor tissue. The receptors stem from a man aged 50-60 years with non-small cell lung cancer.

This clonotype was counted many times. This chain joins TRBV28 and TRBJ2-3; 7 positions agree with TRBD2. The CDR3 has 19 residues. Unmatched junction bases numbered 28, after V lost 5 bases and J lost 11 bases. The germline V gene encodes CDR1 MDHEN and CDR2 SYDVKM. The CDR3 spells CASSPIGEGTQYPIPMQYF. For the CDR3, the DNA is TGTGCCAGCAGTCCTATAGGGGAGGGTACCCAATATCCTATCCCGATGCAGTATTTT.

The chain employs TRBV5-1 and TRBJ2-3; possible D gene TRBD2, 6 bases. Per germline, CDR1 SGHRS and CDR2 YFSETQ. The ends were cut back, 3 bases at V and 2 bases at J, with 13 bases in the middle. The CDR3 extends over 15 amino acids. In nucleotides, the CDR3 is TGCGCCAGCAGCTCGACGGGAGTCAACACAGATACGCAGTATTTT. It translates to CASSSTGVNTDTQYF.

This clonotype has just a few counts. This may stem from a read error, because a much larger clone lies one nucleotide away. V usage is TRBV6-5 and J usage is TRBJ1-1; D call uncertain. V dropped 4 bases and J dropped 0 bases, with 12 bases sitting between them. The germline gives CDR1 MNHEY, CDR2 SVGAGI. This CDR3 spans 15 amino acids. CDR3 sequence: CASSSEQRMNTEAFF. The CDR3 DNA follows: TGTGCCAGCAGTTCTGAACAGCGCATGAACACTGAAGCTTTCTTT.

The chain links TRBV6-2 or TRBV6-3 to TRBJ2-1; 8 bases map to TRBD2. Germline values: CDR1 MNHEY, CDR2 SVGEGT. V lost 7 bases, J lost 15 bases, and 14 bases stayed unmatched. This CDR3 comprises 13 residues. CDR3 region: CASTSAEGGRMFF. For the CDR3, the DNA is TGTGCCAGCACATCCGCGGAGGGCGGGAGGATGTTCTTC.

Worth noting for this clonotype: Just one base apart from a much larger clone, this may be a read error. The V call is TRBV4-1, the J call TRBJ2-3; D remains ambiguous. Trimming removed 3 bases from V and 0 bases from J, with 13 bases in between. The germline gives CDR1 MGHRA, CDR2 YSYEKL. This CDR3 comprises 16 residues. In nucleotides, the CDR3 is TGCGCCAGCAGCCAGTCACTACCGGCTAGCACAGATACGCAGTATTTT. It translates to CASSQSLPASTDTQYF.

The chain recombines TRBV11-2 with TRBJ1-1; 7 bases agree with TRBD1. This CDR3 is built from 16 residues. With 5 bases clipped from V and 3 bases from J, the junction kept 12 bases outside the gene matches. Germline V gene data show CDR1 as SGHAT and CDR2 as FQNNGV. Here the CDR3 DNA reads TGTGCCAGCAGCATTCGTACAGGGGACTGGGACACTGAAGCTTTCTTT. It yields the protein CASSIRTGDWDTEAFF. Combining the CDR3 with reference TRBV11-2 and TRBJ1-1 gives the whole variable domain EAGVAQSPRYKIIEKRQSVAFWCNPISGHATLYWYQQILGQGPKLLIQFQNNGVVDDSQLPKDRFSAERLKGVDSTLKIQPAKLEDSAVYLCASSIRTGDWDTEAFFGQGTRLTVV.

In its sample, this clonotype was seen many times. As DNA, the CDR3 is TGCGCCAGCAAGTCAGACAGCACAGATACGCAGTATTTT. It translates to CASKSDSTDTQYF. V gene TRBV10-2 combines with J gene TRBJ2-3, with D unclear. Trimming took off 7 bases at V and 0 bases at J, with 8 bases between the two ends. The germline V gene has CDR1 WSHSY and CDR2 SAAADI. CDR3 size: 13 residues.

This clonotype came up many times. This rearrangement joins TRBV7-9 to TRBJ2-5; D perhaps matches TRBD2 (6 bases). Germline CDR1 reads SEHNR; CDR2 reads FQNEAQ (reference sequence). The CDR3 extends over 14 amino acids. The V end lost 6 bases, the J end lost 3 bases, and 14 bases lay between the germline ends. Here the CDR3 reads CASRLQEGKETQYF. Here the CDR3 DNA reads TGTGCCAGCAGGCTACAGGAGGGGAAAGAGACCCAGTACTTC.

Concerning this clonotype itself: A read error may account for a junction end that differs from germline. The CDR3 here is CSVLQVTEAFF. The DNA of the CDR3 is TGCAGCGTTTTACAGGTCACTGAGGCTTTCTTT. The chain carries TRBV29-1 and TRBJ1-1; weak D call: TRBD1 (5 bases). There are 11 residues in the CDR3. The germline gives CDR1 SQVTM, CDR2 ANQGSEA.

This clonotype was seen many times. The chain recombines TRBV5-4 with TRBJ2-5, with TRBD1 as a possible D gene (5 bases). Germline V gene lookup returns CDR1 SGHNT and CDR2 YYREEE (reference sequence). V lost 6 bases, J lost 6 bases, and 24 bases lay in between. This CDR3 is 16 amino acids long. The CDR3 bases are TGTGCCAGCACCTACAAACAACCCGCAGGGATGCAGACCCAGTACTTC. Protein sequence: CASTYKQPAGMQTQYF.

The sample holds a few counts of this clonotype. The conserved phenylalanine or tryptophan is not found at the CDR3 terminus, so this likely reflects a read error. The V call is TRBV6-5, the J call TRBJ1-6; no reliable D call. The V gene lost 6 bases and the J gene lost 0 bases, with 9 bases spanning the gap. This CDR3 spans 15 amino acids. Germline V gene lookup returns CDR1 MNHEY and CDR2 SVGAGI. CDR3 DNA: TGTGCCAGCAGCCCGGAGCTCTCCTATAATTCACCCCTCCACTTG. As protein: CASSPELSYNSPLHL.

This clonotype came up a few times. A read error may be the cause here, since a much bigger clone is one base away. This chain joins TRBV5-4 and TRBJ2-5, with D possibly TRBD2 on 7 matching bases. The CDR3 extends over 13 amino acids. Germline CDR1 reads SGHNT; CDR2 reads YYREEE (reference sequence). CDR3 region: CANSQSGGETQYF. CDR3 DNA: TGTGCCAACAGCCAATCGGGGGGCGAGACCCAGTACTTC.

In its sample, this clonotype was seen a few times. The chain is built from TRBV24-1 and TRBJ1-5; TRBD1 might be the D (6 bases). The V gene lost 2 bases and the J gene lost 2 bases, with 12 bases spanning the gap. Per the germline V gene, CDR1 is KGHDR and CDR2 is SFDVKD. The CDR3 has 16 amino acids. For the CDR3, the DNA is TGTGCCACCAGTGATTCAATCGAGGGGGGCAATCAGCCCCAGCATTTT. It is translated as CATSDSIEGGNQPQHF.

In regard to this clonotype: A much larger clone differs by one base, so this may be a read error. CDR3 nucleotide sequence: TGTGCCAGCAGGACTACGGGGGGGAAGGGGGAGCTGTTTTTT. Translating it yields CASRTTGGKGELFF. The J gene is TRBJ2-2, the V gene TRBV6-5, with TRBD2 identical over 8 bases. CDR3 length equals 14 residues. CDR1 is MNHEY and CDR2 is SVGAGI in the germline V gene. V lost 6 bases and J lost 8; bases outside the gene matches: 8.